The rows below give T cell receptor beta chains drawn from one sample of a study of identifying expanded T cells in peripheral blood. Clones were sequenced by immunoSEQ multiplex PCR, and TCRdb holds only the in-frame ones, with some missing. The table lists 55,000 to 75,000 clones, over 75% of them singletons. Sequenced sample: blood. The receptors shown here come from a person aged 18 to 70 in good health. Both conserved end residues are part of each CDR3. Fields, in order: J gene, V gene, clone size, CDR3 protein. Part of the rows lack a size; the others show once, few, many or a class for expanded clones.

>TRBJ2-3|TRBV6-4|once
CASSDSGGSRGDTQYF
>TRBJ2-7|TRBV4-1|.
CASSQPTGSYEQYF
>TRBJ2-6|TRBV6-1|.
CASSAGYSGANVLTF
>TRBJ1-2|TRBV5-1|.
CASRPGERLYGYTF
>TRBJ2-6|TRBV6-6|.
CASAGGNSGANVLTF
>TRBJ2-4|TRBV6-1|.
CASNDREPQNIQYF
>TRBJ2-6|TRBV4-3|.
CASSQDLGAGANVLTF
>TRBJ2-1|TRBV29-1|once
CSVSRAYNEQFF
>TRBJ2-7|TRBV6-6|.
CASSANYEQYF
>TRBJ1-4|TRBV28|.
CASRPGPVNEKLFF
>TRBJ1-1|TRBV20-1|.
CSAAGNTEAFF
>TRBJ2-1|TRBV28|.
CASSLSAGGVRNEQFF
>TRBJ1-2|TRBV11-2|.
CASRSITGPIGYTF
>TRBJ2-5|TRBV27|.
CASSFRVYGTQYF
>TRBJ2-3|TRBV28|.
CASSRDFTDTQYF
>TRBJ2-1|TRBV6-4|.
CASSGTGQHEQFF
>TRBJ1-6|TRBV6-5|.
CASSYSQGNSPLHF
>TRBJ1-1|TRBV19|.
CASRYRGNTEAFF
>TRBJ1-1|TRBV30|few
CAWSAIGGPKAFF
>TRBJ1-1|TRBV11-2|.
CASSLGFSGTEAFF
>TRBJ1-2|TRBV6-5|.
CASSYKGENYGYTF
>TRBJ2-3|TRBV6-1|.
CASRPGLYTDTQYF
>TRBJ2-7|TRBV15|.
CATSRSRSGTGGSYEQYF
>TRBJ2-3|TRBV5-4|.
CASSSKQGETDTQYF
>TRBJ2-2|TRBV28|.
CASSLPTGDHGELFF
>TRBJ1-6|TRBV28|.
CASKTEYYNSPLHF
>TRBJ2-3|TRBV2|.
CASMGRRSADTQYF
>TRBJ2-7|TRBV6-5|.
CASSYIFLGQIYEQYF
>TRBJ2-3|TRBV28|.
CASSLTLSLTISTDTQYF
>TRBJ2-7|TRBV7-2|.
CASSFSGQDEQYF
>TRBJ1-2|TRBV29-1|once
CSVEGFGDGYTF
>TRBJ2-1|TRBV4-2|.
CASSQDRTSGTNEQFF
>TRBJ2-1|TRBV19|.
CASTSSEVAGGENEQFF
>TRBJ2-7|TRBV18|.
CASSPQLAGEPNEQYF
>TRBJ2-1|TRBV5-4|.
CASSPVANYNEQFF
>TRBJ2-7|TRBV28|once
CASSSHGTGGFEQYF
>TRBJ2-3|TRBV6-6|.
CASNTPPGTQYF
>TRBJ2-5|TRBV7-9|.
CASSPLAGEETQYF
>TRBJ1-1|TRBV18|.
CASSSRMVMNTEAFF
>TRBJ1-5|TRBV15|.
CATSGDGGWRPQHF
>TRBJ2-5|TRBV7-2|.
CASSLGVQVETQYF
>TRBJ2-2|TRBV30|.
CASRLAGGFGELFF
>TRBJ1-4|TRBV5-1|.
CASTTGVATNEKLFF
>TRBJ2-3|TRBV6-4|.
CASSDSGTGPDTQYF
>TRBJ2-7|TRBV5-1|.
CASSLSGSRYEQYF
>TRBJ1-5|TRBV19|few
CASSNQGRSNQPQHF
>TRBJ2-7|TRBV5-4|.
CASSLGTSGWAGYEQYF
>TRBJ1-5|TRBV7-9|.
CASSLVPGFDQPQHF
>TRBJ1-6|TRBV5-1|.
CASSLSLTGSSSPLHF
>TRBJ2-7|TRBV19|.
CASSPNRGNPYEQYF
>TRBJ2-7|TRBV6-1|large
CASSEGTSGSYEQYF
>TRBJ2-1|TRBV11-2|.
CASSLGARNEQFF
>TRBJ2-2|TRBV18|once
CASSPQGENTGELFF
>TRBJ1-5|TRBV5-1|.
CASSKEGLDNQPQHF
>TRBJ1-4|TRBV5-6|once
CASSFTQGQGNEKLFF
>TRBJ2-5|TRBV28|.
CASSLGRGQETQYF
>TRBJ1-1|TRBV4-3|.
CASSPRLGAEAFF
>TRBJ2-7|TRBV6-4|.
CASLGERLAGGPECNEQYF